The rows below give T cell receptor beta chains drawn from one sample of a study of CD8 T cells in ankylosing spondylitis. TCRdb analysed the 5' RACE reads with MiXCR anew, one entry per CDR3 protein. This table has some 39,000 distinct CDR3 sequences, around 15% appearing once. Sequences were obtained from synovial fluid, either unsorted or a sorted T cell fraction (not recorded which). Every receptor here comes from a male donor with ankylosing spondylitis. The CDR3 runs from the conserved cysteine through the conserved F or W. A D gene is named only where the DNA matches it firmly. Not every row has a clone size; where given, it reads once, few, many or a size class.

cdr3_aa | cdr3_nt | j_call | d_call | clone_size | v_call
CAITRDRGEEQYF | TGTGCCATCACCCGGGACAGGGGAGAAGAGCAGTACTTC | TRBJ2-7 | TRBD1 | many | TRBV10-3
CASSVGGRVNYGYTF | TGTGCCAGCAGCGTAGGCGGACGGGTTAACTATGGCTACACCTTC | TRBJ1-2 | . | . | TRBV9
CATGNRDYEQYF | TGTGCCACCGGGAACAGGGACTACGAGCAGTACTTC | TRBJ2-7 | . | few | TRBV24-1
CASRTPQGLLGNQPQHF | TGTGCCAGCAGGACGCCACAGGGATTATTGGGCAATCAGCCCCAGCATTTT | TRBJ1-5 | . | . | TRBV28
CAWEPGLADEQYF | TGTGCCTGGGAACCGGGACTAGCGGACGAGCAGTACTTC | TRBJ2-7 | TRBD2 | many | TRBV30
CASGTGVPYEQYF | TGTGCCAGCGGGACAGGGGTCCCCTACGAGCAGTACTTC | TRBJ2-7 | TRBD1 | many | TRBV2
CASSYRQGGGPEAFF | TGTGCCAGCAGTTATCGACAGGGGGGAGGGCCTGAAGCTTTCTTT | TRBJ1-1 | TRBD1 | few | TRBV12-3/TRBV12-4
CASSLASTGTEAFF | TGTGCCAGCAGCCTAGCATCTACAGGCACTGAAGCTTTCTTT | TRBJ1-1 | . | few | TRBV7-6
CASSLRTTGVYEQYF | TGTGCCAGCAGTTTAAGAACGACAGGCGTCTACGAGCAGTACTTC | TRBJ2-7 | . | many | TRBV12-3/TRBV12-4
CASSLVLYEQYF | TGTGCCAGCAGTTTAGTCCTCTACGAGCAGTACTTC | TRBJ2-7 | . | many | TRBV28
CASSLAGRLNTEAFF | TGTGCCAGCAGCTTAGCGGGGCGGTTGAACACTGAAGCTTTCTTT | TRBJ1-1 | . | few | TRBV7-2
CASSSGSVNEKLFF | TGTGCCAGCAGTTCAGGGTCGGTTAATGAAAAACTGTTTTTT | TRBJ1-4 | . | many | TRBV27
CASSYKGINQPQHF | TGTGCCAGCAGTTATAAAGGGATCAATCAGCCCCAGCATTTT | TRBJ1-5 | . | . | TRBV6-2/TRBV6-3
CASSIGQGAYNEQFF | TGCGCCAGCAGCATAGGACAGGGGGCCTACAATGAGCAGTTCTTC | TRBJ2-1 | TRBD1 | few | TRBV5-1
CASSLIISGGQHEQFF | TGTGCCAGCAGCTTAATTATTAGCGGGGGGCAGCATGAGCAGTTCTTC | TRBJ2-1 | TRBD2 | many | TRBV11-3
CASALGSTGELFF | TGTGCTAGTGCCCTGGGAAGTACCGGGGAGCTGTTTTTT | TRBJ2-2 | . | few | TRBV12-5
CSVPTSGTYNEQFF | TGCAGCGTCCCGACTAGCGGTACCTACAATGAGCAGTTCTTC | TRBJ2-1 | TRBD2 | many | TRBV29-1
CASSTGERNEQYF | TGTGCCAGCAGTACAGGGGAAAGGAACGAGCAGTACTTC | TRBJ2-7 | TRBD1 | many | TRBV6-6
CSARVGSYEQYF | TGCAGTGCTAGGGTTGGCTCCTACGAGCAGTACTTC | TRBJ2-7 | . | few | TRBV20-1
CAISESGGGEQFF | TGTGCCATCAGTGAGTCGGGGGGTGGTGAGCAGTTCTTC | TRBJ2-1 | . | few | TRBV10-3
CASSLEVPKAFF | TGTGCCAGCAGCTTGGAGGTTCCCAAAGCTTTCTTT | TRBJ1-1 | . | few | TRBV5-8
CASSAIRGQGAKYF | TGTGCCAGCAGCGCGATTAGAGGACAGGGGGCAAAGTACTTC | TRBJ2-7 | TRBD1 | many | TRBV3-1
CATSTSGSSNQPQHF | TGTGCCACCAGCACCTCAGGGAGTAGCAATCAGCCCCAGCATTTT | TRBJ1-5 | . | many | TRBV15
CASRRGPSQPQHF | TGTGCCAGCAGACGGGGACCGAGTCAGCCCCAGCATTTT | TRBJ1-5 | . | few | TRBV27
CASSVGHASNTGELFF | TGTGCCAGCAGCGTAGGTCACGCGTCGAACACCGGGGAGCTGTTTTTT | TRBJ2-2 | . | many | TRBV9
CASSWFTNTGELFF | TGTGCCAGCAGTTGGTTTACAAACACCGGGGAGCTGTTTTTT | TRBJ2-2 | . | many | TRBV27
CASSLVILGDRANEKLFF | TGTGCCAGCAGCTTAGTGATTCTGGGGGACCGGGCTAATGAAAAACTGTTTTTT | TRBJ1-4 | . | many | TRBV11-3
CASSARTANTEAFF | TGTGCCAGCAGCGCAAGGACTGCCAACACTGAAGCTTTCTTT | TRBJ1-1 | . | few | TRBV7-9
CSAKMGLAGEQYF | TGCAGTGCTAAAATGGGACTAGCGGGCGAGCAGTACTTC | TRBJ2-7 | TRBD2 | many | TRBV20-1
CASRPGASGTYEQYF | TGTGCCAGCAGGCCCGGGGCTAGCGGGACTTACGAGCAGTACTTC | TRBJ2-7 | TRBD2 | few | TRBV27
CASSPDRSYNEQFF | TGTGCCAGCAGCCCGGACAGATCCTACAATGAGCAGTTCTTC | TRBJ2-1 | . | . | TRBV11-2
CASSLDKGQGVNTEAFF | TGTGCCAGCAGCTTAGATAAGGGACAGGGCGTCAACACTGAAGCTTTCTTT | TRBJ1-1 | TRBD1 | . | TRBV11-2
CASSHIQGEAYEQYF | TGTGCCAGCAGTCACATACAGGGGGAGGCCTACGAGCAGTACTTC | TRBJ2-7 | TRBD1 | many | TRBV6-6
CSARATRVEAFF | TGCAGTGCTAGAGCCACCCGGGTTGAAGCTTTCTTT | TRBJ1-1 | . | few | TRBV20-1
CASSTSGSLNEQFF | TGTGCCAGTTCTACTAGTGGGTCGTTAAATGAGCAGTTCTTC | TRBJ2-1 | . | few | TRBV27
CASSLWGQPQHF | TGTGCCAGCAGCTTATGGGGGCAGCCCCAGCATTTT | TRBJ1-5 | . | many | TRBV7-9
CASSPYPMVRDYEQYF | TGTGCCAGCAGCCCATACCCTATGGTCCGGGACTACGAGCAGTACTTC | TRBJ2-7 | . | many | TRBV14
CASSYGGTEAFF | TGTGCCAGCAGTTATGGGGGCACTGAAGCTTTCTTT | TRBJ1-1 | . | medium-sized | TRBV6-5
CASSQDPWGANTGELFF | TGTGCCAGCAGCCAAGACCCATGGGGTGCGAACACCGGGGAGCTGTTTTTT | TRBJ2-2 | . | . | TRBV4-2
CASRLAGDAEQYF | TGTGCCAGCAGACTAGCGGGAGATGCCGAGCAGTACTTC | TRBJ2-7 | TRBD2 | . | TRBV27
CSAKVYGYTF | TGCAGTGCTAAGGTCTATGGCTACACCTTC | TRBJ1-2 | . | few | TRBV20-1
CASDPAPEDTQYF | TGTGCCAGCGACCCTGCCCCCGAGGATACGCAGTATTTT | TRBJ2-3 | . | few | TRBV6-1
CASSLWVRAYEAFF | TGTGCCAGCAGCTTATGGGTCAGGGCTTATGAAGCTTTCTTT | TRBJ1-1 | . | few | TRBV11-2
CASSTGTGGYGYTF | TGTGCCAGCAGTACCGGGACAGGGGGCTATGGCTACACCTTC | TRBJ1-2 | TRBD1 | few | TRBV6-1
CASSQGNRAANEQFF | TGCGCCAGCAGCCAAGGGAACAGGGCGGCCAATGAGCAGTTCTTC | TRBJ2-1 | . | many | TRBV4-3
CASSEVQGSAKNIQYF | TGTGCCAGCAGTGAAGTACAGGGTTCAGCCAAAAACATTCAGTACTTC | TRBJ2-4 | . | few | TRBV2
CASMRPTGETGELFF | TGTGCCAGCATGAGGCCGACAGGGGAGACCGGGGAGCTGTTTTTT | TRBJ2-2 | TRBD1 | many | TRBV25-1
CASSPPRGAYEQYF | TGTGCCAGCTCACCACCCCGCGGGGCCTACGAGCAGTACTTC | TRBJ2-7 | . | few | TRBV18
CSTTGWGNEKLFF | TGCAGTACGACAGGGTGGGGTAATGAAAAACTGTTTTTT | TRBJ1-4 | TRBD1 | few | TRBV20-1
CASSYVPASTDTQYF | TGTGCCAGCAGTTACGTCCCAGCTAGCACAGATACGCAGTATTTT | TRBJ2-3 | . | many | TRBV6-5
CASSDLLDTQYF | TGTGCCAGCAGTGATTTGTTGGATACGCAGTATTTT | TRBJ2-3 | . | . | TRBV6-1
CASSLGTGYEQYF | TGCGCCAGCAGCTTGGGGACGGGCTACGAGCAGTACTTC | TRBJ2-7 | . | few | TRBV5-1
CASSPGQGARGSYGYTF | TGTGCCAGCAGTCCGGGACAGGGGGCTCGAGGATCCTATGGCTACACCTTC | TRBJ1-2 | TRBD1 | many | TRBV27
CAISESAGGNEKLFF | TGTGCCATCAGTGAGTCGGCAGGGGGAAATGAAAAACTGTTTTTT | TRBJ1-4 | TRBD1 | many | TRBV10-3
CASSTTGVRELFF | TGTGCCAGCAGCACAACGGGGGTCCGGGAGCTGTTTTTT | TRBJ2-2 | . | many | TRBV9